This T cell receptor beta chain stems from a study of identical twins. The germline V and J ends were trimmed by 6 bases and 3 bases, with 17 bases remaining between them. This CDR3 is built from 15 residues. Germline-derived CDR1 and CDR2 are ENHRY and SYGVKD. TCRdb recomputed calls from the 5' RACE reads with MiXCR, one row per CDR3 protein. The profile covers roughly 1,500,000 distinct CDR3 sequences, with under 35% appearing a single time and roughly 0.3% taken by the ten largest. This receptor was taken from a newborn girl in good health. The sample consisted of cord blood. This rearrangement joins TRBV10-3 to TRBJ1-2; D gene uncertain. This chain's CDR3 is CAIRATAANDYGYTF. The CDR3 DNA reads TGTGCCATCAGGGCGACGGCGGCCAACGACTATGGCTACACCTTC.